A single sample is the source of the 23 T cell receptor beta chains below, sequenced in a study of post-analysis software for immune sequencing data. Study-wide results and caveats: Roughly five TRBV segments were more frequent in patients than controls; TRBV5-6, TRBV5-1 and TRBV20-1 belonged to this group.

Antigens for these TCRs are unknown. Unique molecular identifiers featured in each of the TCR beta cDNA libraries. TCRdb re-called the PCR reads with MiXCR, one entry per CDR3 protein. This sample has roughly 620,000 distinct CDR3 sequences, with 44% found just once. Specimen: blood. The receptors come from a girl aged 10-17 years with multiple sclerosis.

This clonotype has more than one count but fewer than ten. J is TRBJ2-1 and V is TRBV4-1; D gene unclear. Germline V gives CDR1 MGHRA, CDR2 YSYEKL. V was shortened by 1 base and J by 0 bases, with 7 bases between the two germline ends. The CDR3 spans 15 residues. The CDR3 here is CASSQGSGSYNEQFF. As DNA, the CDR3 is TGCGCCAGCAGCCAAGGATCCGGCTCCTACAATGAGCAGTTCTTC.

V is TRBV13 and J is TRBJ2-1; TRBD1 matches at 11 bases. V was clipped by 6 bases and J by 4 bases; unmatched bases: 8. Germline values: CDR1 PRHDT, CDR2 FYEKMQ (reference sequence). The CDR3 is 16 residues long. This chain's CDR3 is CASSPTRDRGYNEQFF. CDR3 sequence (DNA): TGTGCCAGCAGTCCCACCCGGGACAGGGGGTACAATGAGCAGTTCTTC.

The chain employs TRBV7-9 and TRBJ2-5; 10 bases are shared with TRBD2. With V trimmed by 5 bases and J by 3 bases, 6 bases remained unmatched. CDR3 length: 15 amino acids. The V gene's germline CDR1 is SEHNR and CDR2 FQNEAQ (reference sequence). The CDR3 DNA sequence: TGTGCCAGCAGCCCCCGGCTAGCGGGAGAAGAGACCCAGTACTTC. It specifies CASSPRLAGEETQYF.

The DNA of the CDR3 is TGTGCCAGCCTCCTCCCGCCGGGGGTAAACACTGAAGCTTTCTTT. Translating gives CASLLPPGVNTEAFF. This rearrangement joins TRBV7-9 to TRBJ1-1, with a tentative D call TRBD1 (5 bases). Trimming stripped 8 bases from V and 2 bases from J, with 18 bases between. The CDR3 spans 15 residues. Looked up from germline, CDR1 is SEHNR and CDR2 is FQNEAQ (reference sequence).

This rearrangement joins TRBV7-3 to TRBJ1-5, with a tentative D call TRBD1 (5 bases). V lost 2 bases to trimming and J lost 7 bases, with 15 bases between them. CDR3 length equals 15 residues. The germline gives CDR1 SGHTA, CDR2 FQGTGA. The CDR3: CASSLYRQGGQPQHF. CDR3 coding DNA: TGTGCCAGCAGCTTATACAGGCAGGGAGGGCAGCCCCAGCATTTT.

The chain links TRBV5-1 to TRBJ2-5; D remains ambiguous. The CDR3 loop spans 13 amino acids. Trimming took 2 bases from V and 0 from J, leaving 5 bases between them. Germline CDR1 and CDR2: SGHRS and YFSETQ. The DNA of the CDR3 is TGCGCCAGCAGCTTCGACAACCAAGAGACCCAGTACTTC. Encoded protein: CASSFDNQETQYF.

The chain uses TRBV10-3 and TRBJ2-7, with D possibly being TRBD1 (5 bases). V was clipped by 3 bases and J by 10 bases, with 13 bases between them. The germline CDR1 and CDR2 sequences are ENHRY and SYGVKD. The CDR3 has 12 residues. The CDR3, as DNA: TGTGCCATCAGTGACCAGGGCTGGGTACAGTACTTC. Its protein is CAISDQGWVQYF.

The chain employs TRBV27 and TRBJ1-2, with TRBD1 as a possible D gene (5 bases). Germline V lookup: CDR1 MNHEY, CDR2 SMNVEV (reference sequence). The CDR3 is 14 residues long. Trimming took off 5 bases at V and 4 bases at J, with 14 bases between the two ends. The CDR3 loop is CASSPARGAYGYTF. The CDR3 bases are TGTGCCAGCAGTCCCGCAAGAGGGGCCTATGGCTACACCTTC.

The chain uses TRBV5-1 and TRBJ2-5, with a tentative D call TRBD1 (5 bases). There are 14 residues in the CDR3. Germline CDR1 reads SGHRS; CDR2 reads YFSETQ. Between the trimmed V and J ends, which lost 1 base and 5 bases, there was a span of 12 bases. The CDR3 loop is CASSLSTGRETQYF. The CDR3 DNA reads as TGCGCCAGCAGCTTGAGTACAGGACGGGAGACCCAGTACTTC.

This clonotype was observed a handful of times. V gene TRBV7-2 combines with J gene TRBJ2-3, with unresolved D. Germline assignment: CDR1 SGHTA and CDR2 FQGNSA. This CDR3 has 14 amino acids. Trimming pared 6 bases from V and 4 bases from J, leaving 14 bases between. CDR3 loop: CASSSYLASDTQYF. CDR3 nucleotide sequence: TGTGCCAGCAGTTCCTATCTGGCGTCAGATACGCAGTATTTT.

This chain uses TRBV20-1 with TRBJ2-5; D gene ambiguous. Looked up from germline, CDR1 is DFQATT and CDR2 is SNEGSKA (reference sequence). The CDR3 has 12 amino acids. V was shortened by 0 bases and J by 4 bases, with 6 bases between the two germline ends. The CDR3 nucleotides read TGCAGTGCTAGAGAGTGGGGAGAGACCCAGTACTTC. As protein: CSAREWGETQYF.

This chain joins TRBV20-1 and TRBJ2-7; D unresolved. V lost 3 bases and J 0 bases, leaving 12 bases between the germline ends. The germline V gene encodes CDR1 DFQATT and CDR2 SNEGSKA (reference sequence). The CDR3 contains 14 residues. The CDR3: CSASVSLSSYEQYF. The DNA for the CDR3 is TGCAGTGCTAGTGTCAGTTTGAGCTCCTACGAGCAGTACTTC.

The chain combines TRBV12-3 or TRBV12-4 with TRBJ2-7, with a weak D call TRBD2 (6 bases). Trimming took 2 bases from V and 2 from J, leaving 13 bases between them. The length of the CDR3 is 15 residues. CDR3 nucleotide sequence: TGTGCCAGCAGTTTACGGAGTGGCGGGGCCTACGAGCAGTACTTC. This codes for CASSLRSGGAYEQYF.

This clonotype was counted between two and nine times. The chain is built from TRBV6-2 or TRBV6-3 and TRBJ2-1; 9 bases are a match to TRBD2. The CDR3 covers 15 residues. Germline CDR1 is MNHEY and CDR2 is SVGEGT. With 5 bases clipped from V and 0 bases from J, the junction kept 2 bases outside the gene matches. The DNA for the CDR3 is TGTGCCAGCAGTCGGACTAGCGCCTCCTACAATGAGCAGTTCTTC. This sequence encodes CASSRTSASYNEQFF.

The chain is built from TRBV5-1 and TRBJ1-2, with D possibly being TRBD1 (5 bases). With 3 bases removed from V and 8 bases from J, the gap between germline ends came to 17 bases. Germline values: CDR1 SGHRS, CDR2 YFSETQ. The CDR3 contains 14 residues. The CDR3 coding sequence is TGCGCCAGCAGCTGGGGGGACGGAGGAGGCGGCTACACCTTC. It yields the protein CASSWGDGGGGYTF.

This clonotype was counted between two and nine times. The chain combines TRBV7-8 with TRBJ2-4, with D perhaps being TRBD1 or TRBD2 (6 bases each). The germline CDR1 and CDR2 sequences are SGHVS and FQNEAQ. The CDR3 has 14 residues. V dropped 5 bases and J dropped 6 bases, with 14 bases sitting between them. The CDR3 DNA reads TGTGCCAGCAGCATCGGGGGCTGGGGAAACATTCAGTACTTC. Amino acids: CASSIGGWGNIQYF.

The chain employs TRBV12-3 or TRBV12-4 and TRBJ1-5; TRBD1 aligns across 9 bases. This CDR3 spans 15 amino acids. J was trimmed by 3 bases and V by 1 base; bases with no gene match: 1. This chain's CDR3 is CASSLGTGVNQPQHF. CDR3 bases: TGTGCCAGCAGTTTAGGGACAGGGGTCAATCAGCCCCAGCATTTT.

The rearrangement uses TRBV7-3 and TRBJ2-1; D is ambiguous. Looked up from germline, CDR1 is SGHTA and CDR2 is FQGTGA. V lost 5 bases and J 3 bases, leaving 14 bases between the germline ends. The CDR3 has 15 amino acids. CDR3: CASSPPDGDYNEQFF. Written as DNA, the CDR3 is TGTGCCAGCAGCCCACCGGACGGTGACTACAATGAGCAGTTCTTC.

V and J are TRBV12-3 or TRBV12-4 and TRBJ2-3; 12 nucleotides match TRBD1. This CDR3 contains 17 residues. With V trimmed by 6 bases and J by 6 bases, 13 bases remained unmatched. CDR3 coding DNA: TGTGCCAGCAGCCCGGGACAGGGGGCTGGAGACACGGATACGCAGTATTTT. This encodes CASSPGQGAGDTDTQYF.

This clonotype was recorded a few times. V usage is TRBV5-1 and J usage is TRBJ2-1, with a possible D match to TRBD2 (6 bases). CDR1 is SGHRS and CDR2 is YFSETQ in the germline V gene. This CDR3 has 15 amino acids. Deletions cut 4 bases from V and 6 bases from J, with 17 bases between. The CDR3 here is CASSLGTQRGNEQFF. Here the CDR3 DNA reads TGCGCCAGCAGCCTCGGGACTCAAAGGGGCAATGAGCAGTTCTTC.

A remark on this clonotype: A much larger clone sits a single nucleotide away, making a read error possible. The CDR3 ends on some other residue instead of the conserved phenylalanine or tryptophan, so this is likely a read error. The chain is built from TRBV29-1 and TRBJ2-1; a weak D match, TRBD2 (5 bases). The germline V gene has CDR1 SQVTM and CDR2 ANQGSEA. This CDR3 contains 11 residues. V dropped 7 bases and J dropped 5 bases, with 9 bases sitting between them. CDR3 sequence reads: CSAGADNEQFV. The CDR3 DNA sequence: TGCAGCGCTGGAGCGGACAATGAGCAGTTCGTC.

This chain joins TRBV7-3 and TRBJ1-2; 7 bases align to TRBD1. This CDR3 comprises 13 residues. The germline V gene has CDR1 SGHTA and CDR2 FQGTGA. The V gene end was trimmed by 2 bases and the J gene end by 5 bases; junction bases not matched to a gene: 2. In DNA form, the CDR3 reads TGTGCCAGCAGCTTAGGGACAGAATATGGCTACACCTTC. This encodes CASSLGTEYGYTF. The full variable domain, with the rest looked up from reference TRBV7-3 and TRBJ1-2, is GAGVSQTPSNKVTEKGKYVELRCDPISGHTALYWYRQSLGQGPEFLIYFQGTGAADDSGLPNDRFFAVRPEGSVSTLKIQRTERGDSAVYLCASSLGTEYGYTFGSGTRLTVV.

The V call is TRBV7-8, the J call TRBJ1-6; D remains unclear. This CDR3 has 15 amino acids. V shed 0 bases and J shed 7 bases, with 10 bases lying between them. Germline CDR1 SGHVS, CDR2 FQNEAQ. This chain's CDR3 is CASSLALARNSPLHF. CDR3 nucleotide sequence: TGTGCCAGCAGCTTAGCGCTTGCTAGGAATTCACCCCTCCACTTT.